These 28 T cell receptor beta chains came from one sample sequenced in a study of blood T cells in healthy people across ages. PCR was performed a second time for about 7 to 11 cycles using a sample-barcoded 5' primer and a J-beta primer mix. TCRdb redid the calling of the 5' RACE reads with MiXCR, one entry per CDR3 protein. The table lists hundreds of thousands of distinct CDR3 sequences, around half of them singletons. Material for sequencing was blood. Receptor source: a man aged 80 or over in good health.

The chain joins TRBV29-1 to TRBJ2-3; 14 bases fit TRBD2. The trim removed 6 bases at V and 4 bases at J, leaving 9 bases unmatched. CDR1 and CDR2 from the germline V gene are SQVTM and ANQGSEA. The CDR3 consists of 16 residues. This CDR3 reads CSVPGLAGVSADTQYF. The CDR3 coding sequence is TGCAGCGTGCCGGGACTAGCGGGAGTAAGTGCAGATACGCAGTATTTT.

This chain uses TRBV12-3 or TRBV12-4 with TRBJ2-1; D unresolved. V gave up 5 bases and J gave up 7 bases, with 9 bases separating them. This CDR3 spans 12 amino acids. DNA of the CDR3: TGTGCCAGCAGTCGACGTTGGAATGAGCAGTTCTTC. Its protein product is CASSRRWNEQFF.

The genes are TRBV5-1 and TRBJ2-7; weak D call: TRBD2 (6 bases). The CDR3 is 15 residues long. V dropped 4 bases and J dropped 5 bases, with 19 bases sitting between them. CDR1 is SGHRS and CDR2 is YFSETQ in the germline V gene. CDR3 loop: CASSGLLGPGDEQYF. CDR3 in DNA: TGCGCCAGCAGCGGCTTGCTGGGGCCGGGAGACGAGCAGTACTTC.

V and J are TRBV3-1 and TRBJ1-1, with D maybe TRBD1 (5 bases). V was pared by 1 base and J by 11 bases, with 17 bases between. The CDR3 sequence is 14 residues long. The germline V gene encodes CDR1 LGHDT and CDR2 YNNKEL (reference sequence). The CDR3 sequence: CASSQGTPALQAFF. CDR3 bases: TGTGCCAGCAGCCAAGGGACACCCGCCCTCCAGGCTTTCTTT.

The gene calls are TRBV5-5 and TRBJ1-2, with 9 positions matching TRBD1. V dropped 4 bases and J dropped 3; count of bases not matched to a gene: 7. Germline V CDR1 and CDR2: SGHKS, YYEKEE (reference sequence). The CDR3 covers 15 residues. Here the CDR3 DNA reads TGTGCCAGCAGCCCTGGGACAGGGACCTACTATGGCTACACCTTC. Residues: CASSPGTGTYYGYTF.

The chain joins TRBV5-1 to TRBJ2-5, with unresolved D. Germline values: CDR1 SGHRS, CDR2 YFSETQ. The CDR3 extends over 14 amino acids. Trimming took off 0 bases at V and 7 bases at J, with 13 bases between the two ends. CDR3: CASSLEAGFGTQYF. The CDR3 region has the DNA TGCGCCAGCAGCTTGGAGGCTGGTTTTGGGACCCAGTACTTC.

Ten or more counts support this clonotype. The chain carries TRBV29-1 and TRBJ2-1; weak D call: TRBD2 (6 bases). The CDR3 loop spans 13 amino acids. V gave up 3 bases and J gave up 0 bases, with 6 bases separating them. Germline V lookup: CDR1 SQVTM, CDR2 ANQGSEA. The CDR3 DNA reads TGCAGCGTTGAGCGGGGCTCCTACAATGAGCAGTTCTTC. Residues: CSVERGSYNEQFF.

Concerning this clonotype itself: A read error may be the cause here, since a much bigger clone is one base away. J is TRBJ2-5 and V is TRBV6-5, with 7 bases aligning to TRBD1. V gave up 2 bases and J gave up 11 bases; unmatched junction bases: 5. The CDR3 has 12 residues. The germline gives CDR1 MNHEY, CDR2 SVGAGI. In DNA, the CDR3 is TGTGCCAGCAGTTACGATTCGGGACAGCAGTACTTC. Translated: CASSYDSGQQYF.

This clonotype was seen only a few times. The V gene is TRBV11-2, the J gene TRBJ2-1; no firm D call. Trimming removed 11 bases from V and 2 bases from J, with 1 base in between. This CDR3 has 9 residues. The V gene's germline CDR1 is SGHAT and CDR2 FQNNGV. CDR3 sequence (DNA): TGTGCCCCCTACAATGAGCAGTTCTTC. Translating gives CAPYNEQFF.

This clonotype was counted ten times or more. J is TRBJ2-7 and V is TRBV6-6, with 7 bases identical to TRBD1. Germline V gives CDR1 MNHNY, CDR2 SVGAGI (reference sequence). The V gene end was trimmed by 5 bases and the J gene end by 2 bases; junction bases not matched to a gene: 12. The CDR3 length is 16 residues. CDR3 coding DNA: TGTGCCAGCAGTCAACAAAACCGGGACAGACCCTACGAGCAGTACTTC. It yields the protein CASSQQNRDRPYEQYF.

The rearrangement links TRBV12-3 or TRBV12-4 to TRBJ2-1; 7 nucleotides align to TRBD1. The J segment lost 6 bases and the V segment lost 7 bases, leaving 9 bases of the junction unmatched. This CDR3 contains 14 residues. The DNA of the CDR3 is TGTGCCAGCATCTCTGGACAGGCAACCAATGAGCAGTTCTTC. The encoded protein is CASISGQATNEQFF.

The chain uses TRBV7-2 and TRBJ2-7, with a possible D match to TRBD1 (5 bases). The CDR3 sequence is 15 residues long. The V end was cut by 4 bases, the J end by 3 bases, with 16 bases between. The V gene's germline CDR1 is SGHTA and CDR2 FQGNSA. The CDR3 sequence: CASSSTASLGYEQYF. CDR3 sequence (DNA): TGTGCCAGCAGCTCGACAGCTTCCCTGGGCTACGAGCAGTACTTC.

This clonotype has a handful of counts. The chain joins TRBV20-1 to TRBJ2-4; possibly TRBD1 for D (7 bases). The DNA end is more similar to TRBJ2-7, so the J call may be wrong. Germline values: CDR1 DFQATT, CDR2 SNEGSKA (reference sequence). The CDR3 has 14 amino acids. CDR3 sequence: CSASEPGGPDEQYF. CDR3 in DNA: TGCAGTGCTAGCGAACCAGGGGGGCCTGACGAGCAGTACTTC.

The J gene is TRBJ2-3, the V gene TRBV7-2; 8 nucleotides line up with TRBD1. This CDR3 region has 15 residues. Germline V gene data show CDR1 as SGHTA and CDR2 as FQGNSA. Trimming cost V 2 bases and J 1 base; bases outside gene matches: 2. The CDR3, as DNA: TGTGCCAGCAGCTTACAGACAGGGGGCACAGATACGCAGTATTTT. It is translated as CASSLQTGGTDTQYF. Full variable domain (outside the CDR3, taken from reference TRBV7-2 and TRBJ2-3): GAGVSQSPSNKVTEKGKDVELRCDPISGHTALYWYRQSLGQGLEFLIYFQGNSAPDKSGLPSDRFSAERTGGSVSTLTIQRTQQEDSAVYLCASSLQTGGTDTQYFGPGTRLTVL.

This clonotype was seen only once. CDR3 sequence reads: CASSTRDPPKQFF. CDR3 sequence (DNA): TGTGCCAGCAGTACCCGGGACCCCCCTAAGCAGTTCTTC. The V call is TRBV6-5, the J call TRBJ2-1, with D perhaps matching TRBD1 or TRBD2 (5 bases each). The V gene's germline CDR1 is MNHEY and CDR2 SVGAGI. V lost 5 bases to trimming and J lost 11 bases, with 16 bases between them. The CDR3 spans 13 residues.

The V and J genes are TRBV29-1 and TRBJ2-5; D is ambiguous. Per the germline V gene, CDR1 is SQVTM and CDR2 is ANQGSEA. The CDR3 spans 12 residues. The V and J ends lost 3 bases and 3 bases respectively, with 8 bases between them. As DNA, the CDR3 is TGCAGCGTTGAGGAAGCAGAAGAGACCCAGTACTTC. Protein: CSVEEAEETQYF.

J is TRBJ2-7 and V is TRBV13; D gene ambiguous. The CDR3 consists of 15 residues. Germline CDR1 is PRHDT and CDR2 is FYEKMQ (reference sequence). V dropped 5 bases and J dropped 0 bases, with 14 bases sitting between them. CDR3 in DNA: TGTGCCAGCAGCCTCCCGGGTCAGAGCTCCTACGAGCAGTACTTC. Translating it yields CASSLPGQSSYEQYF.

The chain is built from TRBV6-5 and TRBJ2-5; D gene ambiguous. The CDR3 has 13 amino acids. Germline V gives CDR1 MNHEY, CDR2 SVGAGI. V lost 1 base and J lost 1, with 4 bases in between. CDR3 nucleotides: TGTGCCAGCAGTTACTTTCTCCAAGAGACCCAGTACTTC. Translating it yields CASSYFLQETQYF.

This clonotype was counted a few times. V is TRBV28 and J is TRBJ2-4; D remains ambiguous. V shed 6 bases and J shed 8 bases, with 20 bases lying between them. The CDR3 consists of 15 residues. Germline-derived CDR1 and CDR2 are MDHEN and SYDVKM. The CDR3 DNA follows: TGTGCCAGCAGCCGGGCCCCAACAACATTCCACATTCAGTACTTC. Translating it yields CASSRAPTTFHIQYF.

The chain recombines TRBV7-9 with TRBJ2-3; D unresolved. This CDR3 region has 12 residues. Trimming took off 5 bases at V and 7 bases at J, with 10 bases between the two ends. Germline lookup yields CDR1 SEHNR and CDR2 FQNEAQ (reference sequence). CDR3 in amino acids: CASSPTPNTQYF. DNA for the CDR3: TGTGCCAGCAGCCCTACCCCAAATACGCAGTATTTT. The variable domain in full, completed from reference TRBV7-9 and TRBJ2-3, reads DTGVSQNPRHKITKRGQNVTFRCDPISEHNRLYWYRQTLGQGPEFLTYFQNEAQLEKSRLLSDRFSAERPKGSFSTLEIQRTEQGDSAMYLCASSPTPNTQYFGPGTRLTVL.

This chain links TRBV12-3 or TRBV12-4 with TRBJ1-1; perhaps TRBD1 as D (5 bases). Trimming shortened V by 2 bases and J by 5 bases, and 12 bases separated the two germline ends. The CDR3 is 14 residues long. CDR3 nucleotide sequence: TGTGCCAGCAGTTTAAGGGGAGTGAGTACTGAAGCTTTCTTT. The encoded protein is CASSLRGVSTEAFF.

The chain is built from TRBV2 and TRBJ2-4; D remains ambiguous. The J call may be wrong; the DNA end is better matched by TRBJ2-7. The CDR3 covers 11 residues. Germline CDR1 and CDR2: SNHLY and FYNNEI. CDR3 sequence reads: CASESGYEQYF. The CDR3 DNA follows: TGTGCCAGCGAATCGGGTTACGAGCAGTACTTC.

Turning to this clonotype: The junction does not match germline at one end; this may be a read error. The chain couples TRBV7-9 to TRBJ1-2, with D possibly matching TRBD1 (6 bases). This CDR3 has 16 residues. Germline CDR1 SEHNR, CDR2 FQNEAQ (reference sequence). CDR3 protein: CASSSPRTENNYGHTF. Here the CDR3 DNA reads TGTGCCAGCAGCTCCCCTCGGACAGAGAATAACTATGGCCACACCTTC.

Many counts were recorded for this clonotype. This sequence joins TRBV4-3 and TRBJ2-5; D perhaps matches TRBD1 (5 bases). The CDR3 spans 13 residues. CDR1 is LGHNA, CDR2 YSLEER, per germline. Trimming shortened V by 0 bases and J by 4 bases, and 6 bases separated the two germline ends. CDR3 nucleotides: TGCGCCAGCAGCCAAGATCAGGGAGAGACCCAGTACTTC. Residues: CASSQDQGETQYF.

The CDR3 DNA reads TGTGCCAGCAGCCGACATCTGAACACTGAAGCTTTCTTT. It is translated as CASSRHLNTEAFF. The chain carries TRBV7-3 and TRBJ1-1; D gene unclear. V lost 5 bases and J lost 0, with 7 bases in between. CDR1 and CDR2 (germline): SGHTA, FQGTGA. The CDR3 covers 13 residues.

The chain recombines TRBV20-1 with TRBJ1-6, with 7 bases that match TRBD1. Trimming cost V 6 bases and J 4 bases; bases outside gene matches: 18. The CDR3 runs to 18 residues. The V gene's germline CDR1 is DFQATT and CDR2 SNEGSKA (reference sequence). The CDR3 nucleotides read TGCAGTGCCGCCAACAGGGGCTATCATTCCTCGTATAATTCACCCCTCCACTTT. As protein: CSAANRGYHSSYNSPLHF.

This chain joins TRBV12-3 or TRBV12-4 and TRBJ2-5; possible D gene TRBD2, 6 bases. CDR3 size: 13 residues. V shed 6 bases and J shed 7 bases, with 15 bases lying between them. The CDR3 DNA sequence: TGTGCCAGCAGGAGGACTATCGGGGGGACCCAGTACTTC. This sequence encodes CASRRTIGGTQYF.

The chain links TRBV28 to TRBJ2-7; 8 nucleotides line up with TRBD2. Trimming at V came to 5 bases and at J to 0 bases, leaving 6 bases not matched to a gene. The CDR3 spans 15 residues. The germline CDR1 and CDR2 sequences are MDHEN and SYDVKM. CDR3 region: CASSAGGTSSYEQYF. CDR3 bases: TGTGCCAGCAGTGCCGGGGGGACTAGCTCCTACGAGCAGTACTTC.